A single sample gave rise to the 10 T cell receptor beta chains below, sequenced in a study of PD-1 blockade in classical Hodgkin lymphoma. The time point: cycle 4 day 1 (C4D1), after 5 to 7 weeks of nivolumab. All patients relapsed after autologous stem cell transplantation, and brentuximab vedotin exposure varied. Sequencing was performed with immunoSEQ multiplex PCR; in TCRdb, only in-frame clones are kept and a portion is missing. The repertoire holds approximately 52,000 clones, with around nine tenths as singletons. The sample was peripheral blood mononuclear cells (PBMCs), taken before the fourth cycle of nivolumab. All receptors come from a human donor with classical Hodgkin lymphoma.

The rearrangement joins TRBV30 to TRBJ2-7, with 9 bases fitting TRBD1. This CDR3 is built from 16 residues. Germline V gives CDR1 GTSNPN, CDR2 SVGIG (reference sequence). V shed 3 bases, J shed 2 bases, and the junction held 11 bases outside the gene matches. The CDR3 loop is CAWRGVGTGTTYEQYF. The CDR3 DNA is TGTGCCTGGAGAGGCGTCGGGACAGGGACGACCTACGAGCAGTACTTC.

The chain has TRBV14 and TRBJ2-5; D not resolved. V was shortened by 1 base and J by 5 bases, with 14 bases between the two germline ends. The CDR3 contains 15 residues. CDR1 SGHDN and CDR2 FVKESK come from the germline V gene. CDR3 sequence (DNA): TGTGCCAGCAGCCAAGGGTGGCAGGATGTGGAGACCCAGTACTTC. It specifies CASSQGWQDVETQYF. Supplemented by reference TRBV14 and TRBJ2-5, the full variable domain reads EAGVTQFPSHSVIEKGQTVTLRCDPISGHDNLYWYRRVMGKEIKFLLHFVKESKQDESGMPNNRFLAERTGGTYSTLKVQPAELEDSGVYFCASSQGWQDVETQYFGPGTRLLVL.

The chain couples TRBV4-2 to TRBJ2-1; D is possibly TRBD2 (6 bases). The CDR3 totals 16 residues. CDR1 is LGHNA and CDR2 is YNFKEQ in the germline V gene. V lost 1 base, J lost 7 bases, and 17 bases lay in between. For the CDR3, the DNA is TGTGCCAGCAGCCAAGGACGGGGGTTAGACTTAAATGAGCAGTTCTTC. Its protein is CASSQGRGLDLNEQFF.

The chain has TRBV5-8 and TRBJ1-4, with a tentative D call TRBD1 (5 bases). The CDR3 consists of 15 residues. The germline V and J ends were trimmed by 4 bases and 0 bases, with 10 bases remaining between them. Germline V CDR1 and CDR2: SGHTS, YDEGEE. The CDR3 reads CASSAGTATNEKLFF. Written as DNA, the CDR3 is TGTGCCAGCAGCGCGGGGACGGCAACTAATGAAAAACTGTTTTTT.

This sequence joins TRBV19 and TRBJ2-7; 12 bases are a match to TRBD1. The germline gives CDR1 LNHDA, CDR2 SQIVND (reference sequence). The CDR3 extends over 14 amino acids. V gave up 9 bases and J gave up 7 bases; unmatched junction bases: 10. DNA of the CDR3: TGTGCCAGCAAGCCGGGACAGGGGGCTTGGGAGCAGTACTTC. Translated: CASKPGQGAWEQYF.

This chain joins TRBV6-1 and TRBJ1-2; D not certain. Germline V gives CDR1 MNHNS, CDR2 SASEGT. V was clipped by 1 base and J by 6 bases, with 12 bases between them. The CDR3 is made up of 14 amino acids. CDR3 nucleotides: TGTGCCAGCAGTGAAGGGAGTCAGGTCGATGGCTACACCTTC. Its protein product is CASSEGSQVDGYTF.

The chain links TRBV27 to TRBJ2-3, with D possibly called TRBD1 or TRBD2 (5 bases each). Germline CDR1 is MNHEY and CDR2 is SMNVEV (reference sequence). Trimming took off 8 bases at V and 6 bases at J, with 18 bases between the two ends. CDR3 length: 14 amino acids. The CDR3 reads CASGRDRAGDTQYF. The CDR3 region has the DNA TGTGCCAGCGGCCGGGACCGAGCCGGGGATACGCAGTATTTT.

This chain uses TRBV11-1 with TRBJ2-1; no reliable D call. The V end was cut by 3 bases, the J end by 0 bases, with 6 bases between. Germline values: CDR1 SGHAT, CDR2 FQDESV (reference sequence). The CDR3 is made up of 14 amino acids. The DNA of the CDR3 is TGTGCCAGCAGCTTCCTGAGCTCCTACAATGAGCAGTTCTTC. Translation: CASSFLSSYNEQFF.

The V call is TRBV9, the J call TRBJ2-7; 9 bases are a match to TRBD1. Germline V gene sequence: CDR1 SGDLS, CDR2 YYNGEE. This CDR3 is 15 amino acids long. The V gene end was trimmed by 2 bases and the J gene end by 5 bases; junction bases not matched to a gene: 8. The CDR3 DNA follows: TGTGCCAGCAGCGTGACGGACAGGGGTATCCACGAGCAGTACTTC. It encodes CASSVTDRGIHEQYF.

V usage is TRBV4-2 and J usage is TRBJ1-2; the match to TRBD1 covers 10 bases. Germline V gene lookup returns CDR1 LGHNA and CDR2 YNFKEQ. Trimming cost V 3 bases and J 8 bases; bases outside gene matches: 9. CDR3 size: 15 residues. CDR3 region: CASSHNPGQGRGYTF. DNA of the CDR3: TGTGCCAGCAGCCACAATCCGGGACAGGGGAGGGGCTACACCTTC.